This T cell receptor (beta chain) was sequenced during a study of response to subunit inactivated influenza vaccine. Findings and limits, study-wide: Authors suggested that a seasonal influenza vaccination recruits few new T cells each time.

TCRdb used MiXCR to reprocess the RT-PCR reads, holding one entry per CDR3 protein. Altogether around 470,000 distinct CDR3 sequences are present, 7.2% being singletons, with the ten largest covering around 13%. Trimming removed 6 bases from V and 7 bases from J; junction bases left unmatched: 7. The CDR3 runs to 14 residues. This clonotype occurred many times. Its antigen is undetermined. The chain uses TRBV23-1 and TRBJ1-5; 9 bases are a match to TRBD1. TRBV23-1 is assigned to the ORF class and has an uncertain function. This clonotype originated in a man aged 45-69 years who received an inactivated influenza vaccine. The sequenced sample was PBMCs from blood, obtained roughly 24 months after vaccination. In DNA, the CDR3 is TGCGCCAGCAGCCTGGGACAGGGAGAACAGCCCCAGCATTTT. Its translation: CASSLGQGEQPQHF.